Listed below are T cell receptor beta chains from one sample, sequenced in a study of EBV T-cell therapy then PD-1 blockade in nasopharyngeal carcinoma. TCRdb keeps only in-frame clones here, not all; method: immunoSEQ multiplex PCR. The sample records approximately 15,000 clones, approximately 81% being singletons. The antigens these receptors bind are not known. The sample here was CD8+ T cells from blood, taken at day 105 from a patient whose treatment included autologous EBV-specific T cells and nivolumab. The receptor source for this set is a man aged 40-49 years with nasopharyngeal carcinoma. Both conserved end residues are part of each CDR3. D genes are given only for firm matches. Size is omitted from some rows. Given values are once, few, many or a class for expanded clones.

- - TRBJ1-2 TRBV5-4 CASSLGDAFLNYGYTF TGTGCCAGCAGCTTGGGGGACGCATTTTTGAACTATGGCTACACCTTC
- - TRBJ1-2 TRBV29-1 CSVVYDYGYTF TGCAGCGTTGTGTACGACTATGGCTACACCTTC
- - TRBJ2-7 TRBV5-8 CASSSGLDGGGYEQYF TGTGCCAGCAGCTCAGGTTTGGACGGGGGCGGCTACGAGCAGTACTTC
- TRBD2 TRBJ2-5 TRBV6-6 CASTRRGLAGGPSRETQYF TGTGCCAGCACTCGAAGAGGACTAGCGGGGGGGCCTAGCAGAGAGACCCAGTACTTC
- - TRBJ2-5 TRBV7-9 CASSLLTWGTQYF TGTGCCAGCAGCTTACTAACATGGGGGACCCAGTACTTC
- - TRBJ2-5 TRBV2 CASSELGGALKTQYF TGTGCCAGCAGTGAGTTGGGGGGGGCCTTGAAGACCCAGTACTTC
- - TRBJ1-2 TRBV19 CASSIGYGYTF TGTGCCAGTAGTATCGGGTATGGCTACACCTTC
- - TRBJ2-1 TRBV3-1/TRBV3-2 CASSPAEPYNEQFF TGTGCCAGCAGCCCAGCGGAGCCGTACAATGAGCAGTTCTTC
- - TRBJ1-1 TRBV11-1 CASSLGPEAFF TGTGCCAGCAGCCTCGGACCTGAAGCTTTCTTT
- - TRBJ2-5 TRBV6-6 CASSYSSIGETQYF TGTGCCAGCAGTTACTCTAGCATCGGGGAGACCCAGTACTTC
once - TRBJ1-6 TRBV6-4 CASSDSDNSPLHF TGTGCCAGCAGTGACAGTGATAATTCACCCCTCCACTTT
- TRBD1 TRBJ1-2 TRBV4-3 CASSQEQGAPLYYGYTF TGCGCCAGCAGCCAAGAACAGGGGGCGCCTCTCTACTATGGCTACACCTTC
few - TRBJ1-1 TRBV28 CASRETGANTEAFF TGTGCCAGCAGAGAGACCGGGGCCAACACTGAAGCTTTCTTT
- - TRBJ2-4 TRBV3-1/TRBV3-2 CASSQRKPGPIAKNIQYF TGTGCCAGCAGCCAAAGAAAACCGGGACCCATAGCCAAAAACATTCAGTACTTC
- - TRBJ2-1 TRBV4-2 CASSQDSGGSYNEQFF TGTGCCAGCAGCCAAGATTCCGGAGGGTCCTACAATGAGCAGTTCTTC
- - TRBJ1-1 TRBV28 CASSLRTGRTEAFF TGTGCCAGCAGTTTACGAACAGGGAGGACTGAAGCTTTCTTT
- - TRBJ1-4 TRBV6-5 CASSPRQSTNEKLFF TGTGCCAGCAGCCCCAGGCAGTCAACTAATGAAAAACTGTTTTTT
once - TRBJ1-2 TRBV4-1 CASSQGPIGIYGYTF TGCGCCAGCAGCCAAGGACCCATTGGGATTTATGGCTACACCTTC
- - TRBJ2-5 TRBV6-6 CASSYEEGPETQYF TGTGCCAGCAGTTACGAAGAGGGGCCAGAGACCCAGTACTTC
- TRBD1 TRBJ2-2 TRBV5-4 CASGVSGGNGELFF TGTGCCAGCGGAGTCTCAGGGGGCAACGGGGAGCTGTTTTTT
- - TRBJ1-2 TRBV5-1 CASSPTNDRNTNYGYTF TGCGCCAGCAGCCCAACAAACGACAGGAACACTAACTATGGCTACACCTTC
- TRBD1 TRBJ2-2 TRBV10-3 CAISEGTGGGGELFF TGTGCCATCAGTGAAGGGACAGGGGGCGGAGGGGAGCTGTTTTTT
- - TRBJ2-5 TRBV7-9 CASSSTARRETQYF TGTGCCAGCAGCTCGACGGCCCGGCGAGAGACCCAGTACTTC
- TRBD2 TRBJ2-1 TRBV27 CASSLSGGAREQFF TGTGCCAGCAGTTTAAGCGGGGGGGCACGGGAGCAGTTCTTC